What follows are 9 T cell receptor beta chains derived from one specimen sequenced in a study of blood T cell repertoires in COVID-19. Measured with immunoSEQ multiplex PCR; TCRdb has only the in-frame clones, and not every one. The sample has hundreds of thousands of clones; approximately 86% are singletons. Source material: peripheral blood. The receptors originated from a man in his 70s with acute or convalescent COVID-19.

This clone has only one observation. This rearrangement joins TRBV6-1 to TRBJ1-1; TRBD1 is a possible D gene (5 bases). V gave up 3 bases and J gave up 7 bases, with 12 bases separating them. CDR1 is MNHNS, CDR2 SASEGT, per germline. The CDR3 runs 13 residues. DNA for the CDR3: TGTGCCAGCAGTGATGCTTTCAGGGATGAAGCTTTCTTT. Amino acids: CASSDAFRDEAFF.

The CDR3 loop reads CASTRFSNSQDGNEQFF. CDR3 nucleotide sequence: TGTGCCAGCACCCGTTTCTCGAATAGCCAAGACGGCAATGAGCAGTTCTTC. The chain employs TRBV3-1 (or the pseudogene TRBV3-2) and TRBJ2-1, with D uncertain. This CDR3 has 17 amino acids. Germline values: CDR1 LGHDT, CDR2 YNNKEL (reference sequence). V lost 7 bases, J lost 6 bases, and 25 bases lay in between.

The chain recombines TRBV9 with TRBJ2-2; D may be TRBD1 (6 bases). This CDR3 contains 16 residues. Germline-derived CDR1 and CDR2 are SGDLS and YYNGEE. Trimming shortened V by 2 bases and J by 0 bases, and 11 bases separated the two germline ends. In DNA form, the CDR3 reads TGTGCCAGCAGCGTGACAGGCCATCCGAACACCGGGGAGCTGTTTTTT. It codes for CASSVTGHPNTGELFF. Supplemented by reference TRBV9 and TRBJ2-2, the full variable domain reads DSGVTQTPKHLITATGQRVTLRCSPRSGDLSVYWYQQSLDQGLQFLIQYYNGEERAKGNILERFSAQQFPDLHSELNLSSLELGDSALYFCASSVTGHPNTGELFFGEGSRLTVL.

The chain carries TRBV24-1 and TRBJ2-7, with 9 nucleotides matching TRBD1. Germline lookup yields CDR1 KGHDR and CDR2 SFDVKD. There are 15 residues in the CDR3. V lost 4 bases, J lost 3 bases, and 6 bases stayed unmatched. CDR3: CATSDLDRGNYEQYF. The CDR3 DNA follows: TGTGCCACCAGTGACCTGGACAGGGGCAACTACGAGCAGTACTTC.

J is TRBJ1-5 and V is TRBV19; 11 nucleotides line up with TRBD1. After removal of 11 bases from V and 7 bases from J, the junction contained 7 bases not matched to a gene. The CDR3 extends over 13 amino acids. CDR1 and CDR2 (germline): LNHDA, SQIVND (reference sequence). Written as DNA, the CDR3 is TGTGCCGTAGGAGGGACAGGGGGACAGCCCCAGCATTTT. This sequence encodes CAVGGTGGQPQHF.

The CDR3 coding sequence is TGTGCCAGCAGTGACCTTTACTCTGGAAACACCATATATTTT. This sequence encodes CASSDLYSGNTIYF. This rearrangement joins TRBV6-1 to TRBJ1-3; D ambiguous. The V end lost 3 bases, the J end lost 0 bases, and 6 bases lay between the germline ends. Germline values: CDR1 MNHNS, CDR2 SASEGT. The CDR3 spans 14 residues.

The table lists this clone with a few counts. The J gene is TRBJ1-5, the V gene TRBV5-1, with D possibly being TRBD1 (5 bases). The CDR3 runs 13 residues. Between the trimmed V and J ends, which lost 5 bases and 5 bases, there was a span of 11 bases. The germline gives CDR1 SGHRS, CDR2 YFSETQ. The CDR3 DNA sequence: TGCGCCAGCAGGGGGCAAGACGATCAGCCCCAGCATTTT. It is translated as CASRGQDDQPQHF.

The V gene is TRBV28, the J gene TRBJ2-7; 8 positions agree with TRBD1. V trimming: 0 bases; J trimming: 5 bases; junction bases outside the gene matches: 6. The CDR3 length is 15 residues. Germline CDR1 and CDR2: MDHEN and SYDVKM. The CDR3 here is CASSLWDRVSNEQYF. DNA for the CDR3: TGTGCCAGCAGTTTATGGGACAGGGTCTCGAACGAGCAGTACTTC.

This sequence joins TRBV9 and TRBJ2-3, with TRBD2 matching 8 bases. The ends lost 7 bases at V and 6 bases at J; junction bases unmatched: 10. The CDR3 length is 14 residues. Germline V lookup: CDR1 SGDLS, CDR2 YYNGEE. The CDR3 DNA reads as TGTGCCAGCGCCCGAGCGGGGGCATCGGATACGCAGTATTTT. Translated: CASARAGASDTQYF.